One sample yielded the 17 T cell receptor beta chains listed below, sequenced in a study of blood T cells in healthy people across ages. PCR was performed a second time for about 6 to 11 cycles using a sample-barcoded 5' primer and a J-beta primer mix. In TCRdb, the 5' RACE reads were re-called with MiXCR into one record per CDR3 protein. The sample lists roughly 700,000 distinct CDR3 sequences; 25% were seen once. Separately, the same data were catalogued under a study of T cells of mothers and their children.

The sample taken for sequencing was blood. Receptors originate from a boy between 10 and 17 years old in good health.

The gene calls are TRBV6-5 and TRBJ2-5, with 7 nucleotides matching TRBD1. This CDR3 is built from 15 residues. The V segment lost 4 bases and the J segment 1 base; nucleotides outside the gene matches: 6. Germline lookup yields CDR1 MNHEY and CDR2 SVGAGI. The CDR3 loop is CASSWDSHSQETQYF. The CDR3 DNA is TGTGCCAGCAGTTGGGACAGCCACTCCCAAGAGACCCAGTACTTC.

This clonotype was detected many times. The chain has TRBV6-5 and TRBJ1-5, with D uncertain. This CDR3 has 12 amino acids. Germline CDR1 is MNHEY and CDR2 is SVGAGI. Trimming shortened V by 3 bases and J by 4 bases, and 4 bases separated the two germline ends. The CDR3 loop reads CASSYGNQPQHF. DNA for the CDR3: TGTGCCAGCAGTTATGGGAATCAGCCCCAGCATTTT.

A few counts support this clonotype. This chain links TRBV9 with TRBJ2-5; D unresolved. The CDR3 sequence is 14 residues long. CDR1 SGDLS and CDR2 YYNGEE come from the germline V gene. The ends were cut back, 3 bases at V and 5 bases at J, with 14 bases in the middle. The CDR3 loop is CASSGFGPAETQYF. The CDR3 region has the DNA TGTGCCAGCAGCGGATTTGGGCCAGCGGAGACCCAGTACTTC.

The chain recombines TRBV12-3 or TRBV12-4 with TRBJ1-2; unclear D gene. The germline V and J ends were trimmed by 6 bases and 5 bases, with 13 bases remaining between them. The CDR3 length is 13 residues. DNA for the CDR3: TGTGCCAGCAGCCTCGGACGGATGTATGGCTACACCTTC. Protein sequence: CASSLGRMYGYTF.

This clonotype has just a few counts. The V gene is TRBV29-1, the J gene TRBJ2-5; D is ambiguous. The end of the DNA fits TRBJ2-1 better, so the J call may be wrong. Germline values: CDR1 SQVTM, CDR2 ANQGSEA. The CDR3 totals 12 residues. CDR3 nucleotides: TGCAGCGCCCGCCGGGCCCACAATGAGCAGTTCTTC. This gives the protein CSARRAHNEQFF.

This clonotype was counted a few times. The gene calls are TRBV29-1 and TRBJ2-7; TRBD1 aligns across 8 bases. The CDR3 runs to 11 residues. The J segment lost 7 bases and the V segment lost 6 bases, leaving 5 bases of the junction unmatched. CDR1 and CDR2 from the germline V gene are SQVTM and ANQGSEA. CDR3 loop: CSVYTGGEQYF. Here the CDR3 DNA reads TGCAGCGTCTATACAGGGGGAGAGCAGTACTTC.

The rearrangement uses TRBV4-3 and TRBJ2-2, with D perhaps TRBD2 (6 bases). This CDR3 is 16 amino acids long. Trimming pared 0 bases from V and 1 base from J, leaving 9 bases between. Germline lookup yields CDR1 LGHNA and CDR2 YSLEER. CDR3 sequence: CASSQDGRGNTGELFF. The CDR3 bases are TGCGCCAGCAGCCAAGATGGGCGGGGGAACACCGGGGAGCTGTTTTTT.

The chain joins TRBV28 to TRBJ1-2; D remains unclear. CDR3 length: 16 residues. From germline, CDR1 is MDHEN and CDR2 SYDVKM. The ends were cut back, 1 base at V and 6 bases at J, with 18 bases in the middle. This CDR3 is CASSLSSASLSHGYTF. The CDR3 bases are TGTGCCAGCAGTTTATCCTCAGCGAGTCTAAGCCATGGCTACACCTTC.

A few counts support this clonotype. The gene calls are TRBV10-3 and TRBJ2-7; no clear D gene. Trimming pared 2 bases from V and 4 bases from J, leaving 12 bases between. The CDR3 extends over 14 amino acids. Germline V CDR1 and CDR2: ENHRY, SYGVKD. For the CDR3, the DNA is TGTGCCATCAGTGAGCCCCTCTCTGATTACGAGCAGTACTTC. Encoded protein: CAISEPLSDYEQYF.

The chain combines TRBV4-1 with TRBJ2-2; D may be TRBD1 (6 bases). This CDR3 comprises 17 residues. Between the trimmed V and J ends, which lost 4 bases and 4 bases, there was a span of 19 bases. Germline V gene lookup returns CDR1 MGHRA and CDR2 YSYEKL. CDR3 nucleotides: TGCGCCAGCAGCCTCCGTTCAGGGGATCTAGGCACCGGGGAGCTGTTTTTT. Translating gives CASSLRSGDLGTGELFF.

This clonotype was seen a handful of times. This rearrangement joins TRBV10-3 to TRBJ2-5, with 7 bases aligning to TRBD1. This CDR3 region has 15 residues. V was pared by 2 bases and J by 1 base, with 4 bases of the junction left unmatched. Germline CDR1 reads ENHRY; CDR2 reads SYGVKD. CDR3: CAISEMTGTQETQYF. For the CDR3, the DNA is TGTGCCATCAGTGAGATGACAGGGACCCAAGAGACCCAGTACTTC.

The V and J genes are TRBV29-1 and TRBJ2-1; 9 bases map to TRBD1. The V gene end was trimmed by 6 bases and the J gene end by 5 bases; junction bases not matched to a gene: 2. Germline V gene sequence: CDR1 SQVTM, CDR2 ANQGSEA. There are 12 residues in the CDR3. The CDR3 loop reads CSVRTGDNEQFF. The CDR3 DNA follows: TGCAGCGTAAGGACAGGGGACAATGAGCAGTTCTTC.

The chain has TRBV6-1 and TRBJ2-5; TRBD1 matches at 10 bases. V was clipped by 4 bases and J by 5 bases; unmatched bases: 4. This CDR3 has 14 residues. CDR1 MNHNS and CDR2 SASEGT come from the germline V gene. CDR3 protein: CASSGTGGTETQYF. In DNA, the CDR3 is TGTGCCAGCAGTGGGACAGGGGGTACGGAGACCCAGTACTTC.

In this sample, this clonotype turned up a few times. The chain is built from TRBV4-1 and TRBJ1-2, with D possibly being TRBD1 (5 bases). The germline CDR1 and CDR2 sequences are MGHRA and YSYEKL. Trimming cost V 0 bases and J 4 bases, with 15 bases left between them. This CDR3 is built from 16 residues. CDR3 DNA sequence: TGCGCCAGCAGCCAAGAACGGGGCAGCGTTCTCTATGGCTACACCTTC. Its protein product is CASSQERGSVLYGYTF.

Note on this clonotype: One end of the junction fails to match germline, which may point to a read error. The chain uses TRBV7-2 and TRBJ2-7; D unclear. CDR1 is SGHTA and CDR2 is FQGNSA in the germline V gene. CDR3 length equals 15 residues. The CDR3 DNA follows: TGTGCCAGCGGCTTAGCCCGACCCCCATGGGGCGAGCAGTACTTC. Its translation is CASGLARPPWGEQYF.

The chain carries TRBV20-1 and TRBJ2-5; 7 nucleotides line up with TRBD1. V lost 6 bases, J lost 2 bases, and 6 bases stayed unmatched. Germline loops: CDR1 DFQATT, CDR2 SNEGSKA (reference sequence). The CDR3 spans 13 residues. The CDR3, as DNA: TGCAGTGCCCGGGACAGTCCACAAGAGACCCAGTACTTC. This gives the protein CSARDSPQETQYF.

The V and J genes are TRBV2 and TRBJ1-1; D remains unclear. Germline V gene data show CDR1 as SNHLY and CDR2 as FYNNEI. CDR3 length equals 14 residues. Trimming took off 0 bases at V and 7 bases at J, with 12 bases between the two ends. CDR3 loop: CASSEAGFAVEAFF. CDR3 coding DNA: TGTGCCAGCAGTGAAGCGGGGTTTGCAGTTGAAGCTTTCTTT. Combining the CDR3 with reference TRBV2 and TRBJ1-1 gives the whole variable domain EPEVTQTPSHQVTQMGQEVILRCVPISNHLYFYWYRQILGQKVEFLVSFYNNEISEKSEIFDDQFSVERPDGSNFTLKIRSTKLEDSAMYFCASSEAGFAVEAFFGQGTRLTVV.